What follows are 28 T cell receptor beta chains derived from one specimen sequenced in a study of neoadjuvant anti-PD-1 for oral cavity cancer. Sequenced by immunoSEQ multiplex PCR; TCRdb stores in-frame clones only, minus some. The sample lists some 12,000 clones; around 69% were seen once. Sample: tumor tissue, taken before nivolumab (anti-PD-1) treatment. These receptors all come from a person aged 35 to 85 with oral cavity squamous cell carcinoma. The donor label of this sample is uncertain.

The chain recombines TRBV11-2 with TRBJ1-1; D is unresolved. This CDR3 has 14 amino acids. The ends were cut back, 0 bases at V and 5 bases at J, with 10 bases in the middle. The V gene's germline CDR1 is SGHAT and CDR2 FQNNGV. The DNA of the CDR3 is TGTGCCAGCAGCTTAGAGTCCGGGGTTACTGAAGCTTTCTTT. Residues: CASSLESGVTEAFF.

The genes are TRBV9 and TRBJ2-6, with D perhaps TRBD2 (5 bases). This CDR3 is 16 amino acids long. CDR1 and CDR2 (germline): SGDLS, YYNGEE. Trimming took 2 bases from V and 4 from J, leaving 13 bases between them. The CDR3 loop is CASSVLGGDGANVLTF. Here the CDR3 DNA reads TGTGCCAGCAGCGTTCTCGGAGGAGACGGGGCCAACGTCCTGACTTTC. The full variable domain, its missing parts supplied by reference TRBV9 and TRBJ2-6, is DSGVTQTPKHLITATGQRVTLRCSPRSGDLSVYWYQQSLDQGLQFLIQYYNGEERAKGNILERFSAQQFPDLHSELNLSSLELGDSALYFCASSVLGGDGANVLTFGAGSRLTVL.

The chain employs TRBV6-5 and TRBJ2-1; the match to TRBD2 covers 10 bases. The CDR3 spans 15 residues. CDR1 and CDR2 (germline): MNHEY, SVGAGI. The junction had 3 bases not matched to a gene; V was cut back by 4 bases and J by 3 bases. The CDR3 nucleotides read TGTGCCAGCAGTTCACTAGCGGGGTTCTACAATGAGCAGTTCTTC. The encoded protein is CASSSLAGFYNEQFF.

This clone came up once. The CDR3 sequence: CASGTANEKLFF. CDR3 nucleotide sequence: TGTGCCAGCGGGACAGCTAATGAAAAACTGTTTTTT. The V call is TRBV9, the J call TRBJ1-4, with 7 bases aligning to TRBD1. Per the germline V gene, CDR1 is SGDLS and CDR2 is YYNGEE. V was pared by 7 bases and J by 3 bases, with 0 bases of the junction left unmatched. The CDR3 is made up of 12 amino acids.

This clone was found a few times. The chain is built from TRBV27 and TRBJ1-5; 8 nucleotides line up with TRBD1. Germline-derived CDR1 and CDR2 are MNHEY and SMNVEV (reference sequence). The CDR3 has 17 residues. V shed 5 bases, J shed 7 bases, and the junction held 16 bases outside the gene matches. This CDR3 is CASSPVLRRGLEQPQHF. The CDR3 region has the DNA TGTGCCAGCAGTCCCGTCCTTCGCAGGGGGCTAGAGCAGCCCCAGCATTTT.

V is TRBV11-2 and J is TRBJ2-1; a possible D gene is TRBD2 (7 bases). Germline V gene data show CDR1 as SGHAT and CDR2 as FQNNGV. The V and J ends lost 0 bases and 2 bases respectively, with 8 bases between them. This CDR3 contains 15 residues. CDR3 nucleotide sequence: TGTGCCAGCAGCTTAGAGCGGGGGCCCTACAATGAGCAGTTCTTC. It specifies CASSLERGPYNEQFF.

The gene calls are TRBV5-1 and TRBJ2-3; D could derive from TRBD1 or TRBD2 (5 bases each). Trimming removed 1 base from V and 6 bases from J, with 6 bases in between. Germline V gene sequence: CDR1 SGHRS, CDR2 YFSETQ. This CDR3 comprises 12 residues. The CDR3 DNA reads TGCGCCAGCAGCTTGTGGGGGGATACGCAGTATTTT. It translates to CASSLWGDTQYF.

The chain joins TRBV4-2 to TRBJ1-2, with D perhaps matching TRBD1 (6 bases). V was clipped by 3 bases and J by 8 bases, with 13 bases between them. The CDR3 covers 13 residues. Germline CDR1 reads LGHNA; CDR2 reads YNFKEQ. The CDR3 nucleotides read TGTGCCAGCAGCCAGAGACAGGCGGGGGGCTACACCTTC. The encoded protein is CASSQRQAGGYTF.

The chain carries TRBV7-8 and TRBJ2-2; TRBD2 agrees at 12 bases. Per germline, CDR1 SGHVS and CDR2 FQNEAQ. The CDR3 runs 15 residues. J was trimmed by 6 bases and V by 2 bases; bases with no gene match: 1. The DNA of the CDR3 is TGTGCCAGCAGCTTACCTAGCGGGGGGGCCGGGGAGCTGTTTTTT. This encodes CASSLPSGGAGELFF.

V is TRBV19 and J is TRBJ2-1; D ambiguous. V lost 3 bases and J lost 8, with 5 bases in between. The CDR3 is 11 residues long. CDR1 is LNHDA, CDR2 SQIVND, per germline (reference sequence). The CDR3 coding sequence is TGTGCCAGTAGTATTTGGGATGAGCAGTTCTTC. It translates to CASSIWDEQFF.

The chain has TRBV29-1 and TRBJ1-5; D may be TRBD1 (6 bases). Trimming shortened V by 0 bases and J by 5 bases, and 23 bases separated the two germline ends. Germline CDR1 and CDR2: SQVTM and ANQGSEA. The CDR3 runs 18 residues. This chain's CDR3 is CSVEDPRGRGCRDQPQHF. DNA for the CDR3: TGCAGCGTTGAAGATCCGCGTGGAAGGGGGTGTAGGGATCAGCCCCAGCATTTT.

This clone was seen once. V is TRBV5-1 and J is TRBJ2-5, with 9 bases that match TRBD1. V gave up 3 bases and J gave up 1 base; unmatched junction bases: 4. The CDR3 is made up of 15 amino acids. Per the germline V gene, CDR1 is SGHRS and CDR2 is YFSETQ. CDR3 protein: CASSYGQGLQETQYF. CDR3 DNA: TGCGCCAGCAGCTACGGACAGGGGCTCCAAGAGACCCAGTACTTC.

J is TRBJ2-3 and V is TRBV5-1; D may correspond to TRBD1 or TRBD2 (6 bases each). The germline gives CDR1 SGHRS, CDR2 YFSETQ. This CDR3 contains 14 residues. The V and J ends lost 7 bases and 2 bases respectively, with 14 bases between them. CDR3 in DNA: TGCGCCAGCTTCCGAGGGGGGCCCACAGATACGCAGTATTTT. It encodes CASFRGGPTDTQYF.

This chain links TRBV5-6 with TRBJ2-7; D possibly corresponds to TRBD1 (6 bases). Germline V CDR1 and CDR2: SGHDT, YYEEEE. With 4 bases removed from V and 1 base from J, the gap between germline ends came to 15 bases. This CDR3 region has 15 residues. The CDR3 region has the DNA TGTGCCAGCAGCGGGAGAGGACAGAGTTCCTACGAGCAGTACTTC. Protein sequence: CASSGRGQSSYEQYF.

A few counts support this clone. The CDR3 bases are TGTGCCAGCAGTTACGACGACGGGGGGGTAGGTGAGCAGTTCTTC. Its translation is CASSYDDGGVGEQFF. The chain joins TRBV6-5 to TRBJ2-1; 8 nucleotides agree with TRBD2. Per germline, CDR1 MNHEY and CDR2 SVGAGI. Losses at the gene ends were 2 bases for V and 9 bases for J; bases not matched to a gene: 9. This CDR3 contains 15 residues.

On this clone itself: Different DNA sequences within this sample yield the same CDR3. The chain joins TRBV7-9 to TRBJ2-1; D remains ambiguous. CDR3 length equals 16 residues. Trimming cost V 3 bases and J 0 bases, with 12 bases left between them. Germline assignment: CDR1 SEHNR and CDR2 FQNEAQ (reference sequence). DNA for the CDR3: TGTGCCAGCAGCTTGGGAACCGGTTTCTCCTACAATGAGCAGTTCTTC. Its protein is CASSLGTGFSYNEQFF.

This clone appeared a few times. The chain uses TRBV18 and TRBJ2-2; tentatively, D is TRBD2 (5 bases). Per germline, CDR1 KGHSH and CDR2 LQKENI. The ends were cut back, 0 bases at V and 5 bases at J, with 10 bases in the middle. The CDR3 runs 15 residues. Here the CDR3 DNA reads TGTGCCAGCTCACCACCGCTAGCAGCTACCGGGGAGCTGTTTTTT. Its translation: CASSPPLAATGELFF.

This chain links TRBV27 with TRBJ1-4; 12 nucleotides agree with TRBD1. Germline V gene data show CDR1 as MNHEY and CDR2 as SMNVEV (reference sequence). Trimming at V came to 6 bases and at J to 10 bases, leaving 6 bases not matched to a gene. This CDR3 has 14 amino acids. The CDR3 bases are TGTGCCAGCAGGGCGGGACAGGGGGCTGGAAAACTGTTTTTT. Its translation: CASRAGQGAGKLFF.

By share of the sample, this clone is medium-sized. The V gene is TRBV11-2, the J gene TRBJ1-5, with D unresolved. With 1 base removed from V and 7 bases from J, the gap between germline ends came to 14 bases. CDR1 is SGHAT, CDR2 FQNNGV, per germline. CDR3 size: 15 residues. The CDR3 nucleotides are TGTGCCAGCAGCTTAGCGGGGTTGGAGGGACAGCCCCAGCATTTT. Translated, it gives CASSLAGLEGQPQHF.

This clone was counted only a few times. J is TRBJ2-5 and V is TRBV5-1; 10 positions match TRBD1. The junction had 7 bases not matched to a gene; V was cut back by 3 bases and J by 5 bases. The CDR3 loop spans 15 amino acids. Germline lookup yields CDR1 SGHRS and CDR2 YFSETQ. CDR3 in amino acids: CASSSPGTGDETQYF. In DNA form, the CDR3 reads TGCGCCAGCAGCTCCCCCGGGACAGGGGATGAGACCCAGTACTTC.

The CDR3 here is CASSLGGVGAGDFENYGYTF. The CDR3 DNA is TGCGCCAGCAGCTTGGGCGGGGTCGGCGCAGGGGATTTTGAGAACTATGGCTACACCTTC. V gene TRBV5-1 combines with J gene TRBJ1-2, with a tentative D call TRBD1 (6 bases). Deletions cut 0 bases from V and 2 bases from J, with 26 bases between. The CDR3 consists of 20 residues. From germline, CDR1 is SGHRS and CDR2 YFSETQ.

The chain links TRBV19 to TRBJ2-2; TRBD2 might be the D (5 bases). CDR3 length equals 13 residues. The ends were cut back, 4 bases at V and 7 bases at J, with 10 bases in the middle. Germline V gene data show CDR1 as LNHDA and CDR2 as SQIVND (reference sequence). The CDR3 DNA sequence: TGTGCCAGTAGTACCGAAGGGAGCGGGGAGCTGTTTTTT. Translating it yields CASSTEGSGELFF. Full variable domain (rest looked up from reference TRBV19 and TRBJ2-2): DGGITQSPKYLFRKEGQNVTLSCEQNLNHDAMYWYRQDPGQGLRLIYYSQIVNDFQKGDIAEGYSVSREKKESFPLTVTSAQKNPTAFYLCASSTEGSGELFFGEGSRLTVL.

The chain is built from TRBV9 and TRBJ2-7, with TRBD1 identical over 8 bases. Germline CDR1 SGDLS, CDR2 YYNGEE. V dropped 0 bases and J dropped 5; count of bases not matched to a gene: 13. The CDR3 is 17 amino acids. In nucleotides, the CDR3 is TGTGCCAGCAGCGTAGCCCTTGGACAGGGTAAATACAACGAGCAGTACTTC. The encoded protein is CASSVALGQGKYNEQYF.

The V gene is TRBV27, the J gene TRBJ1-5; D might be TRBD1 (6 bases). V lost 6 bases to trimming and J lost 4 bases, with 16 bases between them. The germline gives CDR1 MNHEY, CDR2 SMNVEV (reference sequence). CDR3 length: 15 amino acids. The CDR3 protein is CASRSRQAGNQPQHF. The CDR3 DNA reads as TGTGCCAGCAGGTCACGACAGGCGGGGAATCAGCCCCAGCATTTT.

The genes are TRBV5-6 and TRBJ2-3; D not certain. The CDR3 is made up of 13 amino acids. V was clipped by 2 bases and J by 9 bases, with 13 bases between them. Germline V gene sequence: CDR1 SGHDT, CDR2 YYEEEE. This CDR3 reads CASSLGFEFTQYF. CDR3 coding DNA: TGTGCCAGCAGCTTAGGTTTCGAGTTCACGCAGTATTTT.

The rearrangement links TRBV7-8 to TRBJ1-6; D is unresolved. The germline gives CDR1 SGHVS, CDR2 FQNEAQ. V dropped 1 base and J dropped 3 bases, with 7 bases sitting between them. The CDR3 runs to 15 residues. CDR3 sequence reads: CASSLGGIYNSPLHF. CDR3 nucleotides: TGTGCCAGCAGCTTAGGCGGAATCTATAATTCACCCCTCCACTTT.

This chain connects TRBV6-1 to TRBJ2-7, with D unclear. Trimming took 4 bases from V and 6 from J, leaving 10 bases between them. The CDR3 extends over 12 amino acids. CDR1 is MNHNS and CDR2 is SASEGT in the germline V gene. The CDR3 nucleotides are TGTGCCAGCAGTGGAAGGACCGTCGAGCAGTACTTC. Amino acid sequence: CASSGRTVEQYF.

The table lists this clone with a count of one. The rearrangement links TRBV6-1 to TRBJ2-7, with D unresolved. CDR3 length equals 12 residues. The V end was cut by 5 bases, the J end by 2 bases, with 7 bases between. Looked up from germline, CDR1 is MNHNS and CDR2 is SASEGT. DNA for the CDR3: TGTGCCAGCAGTATAAACCCCTACGAGCAGTACTTC. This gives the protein CASSINPYEQYF.